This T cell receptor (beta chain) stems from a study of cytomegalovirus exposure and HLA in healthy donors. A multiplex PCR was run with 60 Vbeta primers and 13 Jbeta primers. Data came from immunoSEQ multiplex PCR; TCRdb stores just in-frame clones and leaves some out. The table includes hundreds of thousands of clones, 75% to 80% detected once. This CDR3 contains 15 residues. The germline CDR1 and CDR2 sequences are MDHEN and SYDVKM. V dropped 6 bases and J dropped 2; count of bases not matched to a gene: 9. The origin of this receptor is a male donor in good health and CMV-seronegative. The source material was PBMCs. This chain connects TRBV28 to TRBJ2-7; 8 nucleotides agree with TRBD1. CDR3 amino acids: CASRQGERRPYEQYF. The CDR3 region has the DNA TGTGCCAGCAGACAGGGGGAGCGGAGACCCTACGAGCAGTACTTC.